The 7 T cell receptor beta chains reported below all come from one sample, sequenced in a study of blood T cell repertoires in COVID-19. Profiled with immunoSEQ multiplex PCR; TCRdb holds only in-frame clones, not every one. This table holds hundreds of thousands of clones, about 90% found once. Sequencing was carried out using PBMCs or T cells enriched from blood (not recorded which). These receptors were collected from a woman aged 18-35 years with acute COVID-19.

The gene calls are TRBV6-5 and TRBJ1-5; D perhaps matches TRBD1 (6 bases). The CDR3 totals 15 residues. Germline values: CDR1 MNHEY, CDR2 SVGAGI. Trimming left V 5 bases short and J 3 bases short, with 14 bases between. The CDR3 bases are TGTGCCAGCAGTCGGAACCGGGACACCAATCAGCCCCAGCATTTT. This translates into CASSRNRDTNQPQHF.

This clone was counted once. J is TRBJ2-1 and V is TRBV5-5, with D unclear. The CDR3 extends over 16 amino acids. Germline V gives CDR1 SGHKS, CDR2 YYEKEE (reference sequence). Trimming removed 2 bases at V and 0 bases at J, with 12 bases between. DNA of the CDR3: TGTGCCAGCAGCTTAGAGTACCAAAGCTCCTACAATGAGCAGTTCTTC. This codes for CASSLEYQSSYNEQFF.

The V and J genes are TRBV6-6 and TRBJ2-3; 9 bases align to TRBD1. Germline CDR1 is MNHNY and CDR2 is SVGAGI (reference sequence). This CDR3 has 14 amino acids. V gave up 5 bases and J gave up 4 bases; unmatched junction bases: 4. DNA of the CDR3: TGTGCCAGCAGTAATACAGGGGGCGCAGATACGCAGTATTTT. Its protein product is CASSNTGGADTQYF.

The chain recombines TRBV6-5 with TRBJ2-7; possibly TRBD1 for D (6 bases). V lost 2 bases and J 4 bases, leaving 9 bases between the germline ends. This CDR3 spans 13 amino acids. Per the germline V gene, CDR1 is MNHEY and CDR2 is SVGAGI. The CDR3 region has the DNA TGTGCCAGCAGTTACACCAGGGGATACGAGCAGTACTTC. Translating gives CASSYTRGYEQYF.

The J gene is TRBJ2-7, the V gene TRBV5-5; 7 bases align to TRBD2. This CDR3 region has 14 residues. In germline, CDR1 is SGHKS, CDR2 YYEKEE (reference sequence). The V gene end was trimmed by 2 bases and the J gene end by 6 bases; junction bases not matched to a gene: 8. The CDR3 DNA is TGTGCCAGCAGCTTAGGACTAGTTTCGACCGAGCAGTACTTC. Translation gives CASSLGLVSTEQYF.

The genes are TRBV19 and TRBJ2-5; 9 positions match TRBD1. The ends lost 9 bases at V and 7 bases at J; junction bases unmatched: 12. Germline V gives CDR1 LNHDA, CDR2 SQIVND (reference sequence). The CDR3 has 14 residues. The CDR3 loop reads CASATPGQGGTQYF. For the CDR3, the DNA is TGTGCCAGCGCCACTCCGGGACAGGGTGGGACCCAGTACTTC.

Note on this clone: This sample also contains other DNA sequences that code for the same CDR3. This rearrangement joins TRBV6-1 to TRBJ2-7; D is unresolved. The CDR3 consists of 15 residues. The germline V gene has CDR1 MNHNS and CDR2 SASEGT. The ends were cut back, 1 base at V and 2 bases at J, with 12 bases in the middle. The CDR3 bases are TGTGCCAGCAGTGAAGGTTCCGTCCGTACCTACGAGCAGTACTTC. It translates to CASSEGSVRTYEQYF.